The 24 T cell receptor beta chains given below trace back to one sample, sequenced in a study of blood T cell repertoires in COVID-19. Produced via immunoSEQ multiplex PCR; TCRdb's table is partial and in-frame only. The sample gives 200,000 to 250,000 clones, about 90% of which show up once; around 2.9% is in the top ten. The sample comprised peripheral blood. Source of these receptors: a woman in her sixties or seventies with acute or convalescent COVID-19.

This clone was recorded a few times. This rearrangement joins TRBV11-2 to TRBJ2-2; D is uncertain. The CDR3 loop spans 16 amino acids. The ends were cut back, 1 base at V and 0 bases at J, with 9 bases in the middle. Per germline, CDR1 SGHAT and CDR2 FQNNGV. CDR3 DNA: TGTGCCAGCAGCTTAGTACTGACACCGAACACCGGGGAGCTGTTTTTT. Amino acids: CASSLVLTPNTGELFF.

The chain is built from TRBV6-4 and TRBJ1-2; 7 positions match TRBD1. CDR3 length: 13 amino acids. V lost 8 bases to trimming and J lost 4 bases; unmatched junction nucleotides: 7. Germline lookup yields CDR1 MRHNA and CDR2 SNTAGT. Here the CDR3 DNA reads TGTGCCAGCCGACAGGGACGTTCCTATGGCTACACCTTC. Translated, it gives CASRQGRSYGYTF.

The V gene is TRBV7-9, the J gene TRBJ2-3, with D perhaps matching TRBD2 (5 bases). CDR1 and CDR2 from the germline V gene are SEHNR and FQNEAQ (reference sequence). The CDR3 is 14 amino acids. V gave up 6 bases and J gave up 4 bases, with 14 bases separating them. The CDR3 DNA sequence: TGTGCCAGCAGGGAGGAGAAGGTCGCAGATACGCAGTATTTT. It translates to CASREEKVADTQYF.

The rearrangement uses TRBV19 and TRBJ1-1, with TRBD1 matching 7 bases. Germline values: CDR1 LNHDA, CDR2 SQIVND (reference sequence). The CDR3 covers 15 residues. V was pared by 3 bases and J by 1 base, with 5 bases of the junction left unmatched. The CDR3 region has the DNA TGTGCCAGTAGTATCACCGGGACAGAGAACACTGAAGCTTTCTTT. This encodes CASSITGTENTEAFF.

This clone was detected a few times. This sequence joins TRBV28 and TRBJ1-3, with D maybe TRBD1 (5 bases). V lost 7 bases and J lost 2, with 12 bases in between. The CDR3 spans 14 residues. The germline V gene encodes CDR1 MDHEN and CDR2 SYDVKM. CDR3 DNA sequence: TGTGCCAGCATCCCGGGGGGGACTGGAAACACCATATATTTT. Translation: CASIPGGTGNTIYF.

The rearrangement links TRBV5-4 to TRBJ1-5, with TRBD1 matching 7 bases. Germline CDR1 reads SGHNT; CDR2 reads YYREEE (reference sequence). This CDR3 is built from 15 residues. The junction had 4 bases not matched to a gene; V was cut back by 4 bases and J by 0 bases. CDR3 in amino acids: CASSRTGDSNQPQHF. DNA for the CDR3: TGTGCCAGCAGCAGGACAGGAGATAGCAATCAGCCCCAGCATTTT.

This clone was observed a handful of times. V and J are TRBV5-4 and TRBJ1-2; no reliable D call. The germline CDR1 and CDR2 sequences are SGHNT and YYREEE (reference sequence). This CDR3 has 14 amino acids. V gave up 4 bases and J gave up 4 bases, with 14 bases separating them. The chain's CDR3 is CASSPIEESYGYTF. The CDR3, as DNA: TGTGCCAGCAGCCCAATCGAGGAAAGCTATGGCTACACCTTC.

The chain is built from TRBV5-4 and TRBJ1-1, with 7 bases lining up with TRBD1. CDR1 is SGHNT and CDR2 is YYREEE in the germline V gene (reference sequence). V shed 2 bases and J 5 bases; nucleotides not matched to a gene: 12. CDR3 size: 16 residues. The CDR3, as DNA: TGTGCCAGCAGCTTCCCGAGAACAGGGGCCGGAACTGAAGCTTTCTTT. It encodes CASSFPRTGAGTEAFF.

The rearrangement joins TRBV2 to TRBJ2-1; 11 nucleotides align to TRBD2. CDR1 is SNHLY and CDR2 is FYNNEI in the germline V gene. With V trimmed by 7 bases and J by 6 bases, 5 bases remained unmatched. CDR3 size: 14 residues. The CDR3 protein is CASTELAGANEQFF. In DNA, the CDR3 is TGTGCCAGCACCGAACTAGCGGGAGCCAATGAGCAGTTCTTC.

The chain recombines TRBV30 with TRBJ1-4; D gene uncertain. V lost 0 bases to trimming and J lost 4 bases, with 6 bases between them. The CDR3 length is 13 residues. Looked up from germline, CDR1 is GTSNPN and CDR2 is SVGIG (reference sequence). CDR3 nucleotides: TGTGCCTGGAGTGTAGGCGGTAATGAAAAACTGTTTTTT. Translated: CAWSVGGNEKLFF.

The J gene is TRBJ1-1, the V gene TRBV5-1, with a possible D match to TRBD1 (6 bases). CDR3 length: 13 residues. Germline CDR1 reads SGHRS; CDR2 reads YFSETQ. Trimming cost V 4 bases and J 7 bases, with 14 bases left between them. For the CDR3, the DNA is TGCGCCAGCAGCCAAGGGGGTGCTGGTGAAGCTTTCTTT. Amino acid sequence: CASSQGGAGEAFF.

The V gene is TRBV19, the J gene TRBJ1-1; 12 bases agree with TRBD1. CDR3 length: 15 residues. From germline, CDR1 is LNHDA and CDR2 SQIVND (reference sequence). V lost 3 bases and J lost 2; bases outside the gene matches: 1. The CDR3 region has the DNA TGTGCCAGTAGTATGGGACAGGGGGCTAACACTGAAGCTTTCTTT. It codes for CASSMGQGANTEAFF.

V gene TRBV2 combines with J gene TRBJ1-2; 7 bases align to TRBD1. The CDR3 extends over 15 amino acids. The V gene end was trimmed by 1 base and the J gene end by 8 bases; junction bases not matched to a gene: 10. CDR1 and CDR2 from the germline V gene are SNHLY and FYNNEI. The CDR3 spells CASSEGDSPPWGYTF. CDR3 DNA sequence: TGTGCCAGCAGTGAAGGGGACAGTCCCCCTTGGGGCTACACCTTC.

This clone was seen just once. The rearrangement uses TRBV30 and TRBJ1-6; 8 nucleotides agree with TRBD1. CDR3 length equals 14 residues. CDR1 and CDR2 from the germline V gene are GTSNPN and SVGIG (reference sequence). Germline trimming cut 2 bases from V and 7 bases from J; bases unmatched to any gene: 4. DNA of the CDR3: TGTGCCTGGAGTCAGACAGGGGTAAATTCACCCCTCCACTTT. It encodes CAWSQTGVNSPLHF.

J is TRBJ2-3 and V is TRBV4-3; 11 bases are a match to TRBD2. CDR1 and CDR2 (germline): LGHNA, YSLEER. J gave up 2 bases and V 1 base, and 5 bases lay outside the gene matches. CDR3 length: 17 amino acids. The CDR3 DNA follows: TGCGCCAGCAGCCAAGGTCTAGCGGGAGGTAACACAGATACGCAGTATTTT. Its protein product is CASSQGLAGGNTDTQYF.

The V and J genes are TRBV27 and TRBJ2-2, with D maybe TRBD1 (5 bases). The CDR3 runs to 12 residues. V lost 8 bases to trimming and J lost 6 bases, with 10 bases between them. Germline V gene lookup returns CDR1 MNHEY and CDR2 SMNVEV (reference sequence). The CDR3 spells CASSRVSGELFF. CDR3 in DNA: TGTGCCAGCTCCAGGGTTTCCGGGGAGCTGTTTTTT.

This clone occurred a few times. The chain carries TRBV19 and TRBJ1-2, with a possible D match to TRBD1 (6 bases). Trimming took off 2 bases at V and 4 bases at J, with 11 bases between the two ends. This CDR3 comprises 14 residues. The germline V gene has CDR1 LNHDA and CDR2 SQIVND (reference sequence). The DNA for the CDR3 is TGTGCCAGTAGTATATGGACAGATATCTATGGCTACACCTTC. Translated, it gives CASSIWTDIYGYTF.

This chain links TRBV5-1 with TRBJ2-1; TRBD2 matches at 7 bases. Germline V gene sequence: CDR1 SGHRS, CDR2 YFSETQ. The length of the CDR3 is 15 residues. With V trimmed by 3 bases and J by 12 bases, 15 bases remained unmatched. The CDR3 nucleotides are TGCGCCAGCAGCTACGACTTGAGTAGCGGGTCTGGGCAGTTCTTC. It encodes CASSYDLSSGSGQFF. Filled out from reference TRBV5-1 and TRBJ2-1, the complete variable domain reads KAGVTQTPRYLIKTRGQQVTLSCSPISGHRSVSWYQQTPGQGLQFLFEYFSETQRNKGNFPGRFSGRQFSNSRSEMNVSTLELGDSALYLCASSYDLSSGSGQFFGPGTRLTVL.

The chain couples TRBV11-2 to TRBJ2-7; D possibly corresponds to TRBD2 (6 bases). Trimming took 5 bases from V and 2 from J, leaving 13 bases between them. The V gene's germline CDR1 is SGHAT and CDR2 FQNNGV. The CDR3 has 14 amino acids. Here the CDR3 DNA reads TGTGCCAGCAGCGGGAGGACATCTCCCTACGAGCAGTACTTC. It translates to CASSGRTSPYEQYF.

The chain couples TRBV7-3 to TRBJ1-1; a possible D gene is TRBD1 (6 bases). Trimming took 4 bases from V and 3 from J, leaving 9 bases between them. The germline V gene encodes CDR1 SGHTA and CDR2 FQGTGA. The CDR3 sequence is 13 residues long. DNA for the CDR3: TGTGCCAGCAGCTCACAGGGAGACACTGAAGCTTTCTTT. Translated, it gives CASSSQGDTEAFF.

V gene TRBV9 combines with J gene TRBJ1-2; D not resolved. V lost 4 bases, J lost 7 bases, and 8 bases lay in between. This CDR3 has 11 amino acids. CDR1 is SGDLS and CDR2 is YYNGEE in the germline V gene. CDR3 in DNA: TGTGCCAGCAGCTCGCGGGGTGGCTACACCTTC. It yields the protein CASSSRGGYTF.

The chain uses TRBV9 and TRBJ1-2; 8 bases map to TRBD1. The CDR3 totals 17 residues. Germline V gene lookup returns CDR1 SGDLS and CDR2 YYNGEE. After removal of 0 bases from V and 6 bases from J, the junction contained 13 bases not matched to a gene. The CDR3 spells CASSVVPQLTGEDGYTF. The CDR3 region has the DNA TGTGCCAGCAGCGTAGTCCCTCAGTTGACAGGGGAGGATGGCTACACCTTC.

The V call is TRBV28, the J call TRBJ1-6; D is ambiguous. The CDR3 is 15 amino acids. Trimming left V 7 bases short and J 7 bases short, with 17 bases between. Looked up from germline, CDR1 is MDHEN and CDR2 is SYDVKM. The CDR3 reads CASTLQSVRNSPLHF. The CDR3 DNA reads as TGTGCCAGCACCCTTCAATCAGTCAGAAATTCACCCCTCCACTTT.

CDR3 sequence: CASSYSEMIYGYTF. CDR3 nucleotide sequence: TGTGCCAGCAGTTACTCGGAGATGATCTATGGCTACACCTTC. The V gene is TRBV6-5, the J gene TRBJ1-2; no reliable D call. Trimming left V 0 bases short and J 4 bases short, with 9 bases between. CDR3 length: 14 amino acids. CDR1 and CDR2 (germline): MNHEY, SVGAGI.